This T cell receptor (beta chain) was documented in a study of CXCR3-negative and CXCR3-positive naive CD8 T cells (dated by TCRdb to about 2019). For context, the study as a whole: Roughly 140 million TRB reads were obtained in total, roughly 1.5 +/- 0.3 million reads per library. For the TRBV-TRBJ cluster analysis, the naive subsets came from about five donors, while the memory cells came from 3 donors. Diversity and physicochemical repertoire analyses covered about a dozen donors pooled from two independent experiments.

Sequencing was carried out with a NextSeq 550. The Human TCR Profiling Kit (MiLaboratory) was used to prepare UMI-labeled 5' RACE TRB cDNA libraries. cDNA synthesis used the entire amount of extracted RNA, and PCR amplification then used the entire amount of cDNA produced. Libraries were prepared in parallel with an identical number of PCR cycles. The source study handled its data this way. With a requirement of at least two reads per UMI, MIGEC and MiXCR extracted about 50,000 +/- 10,000 unique UMI-labeled TRB cDNA molecules per library. An average of around 40,000 +/- 10,000 functional in-frame TRB CDR3 nucleotide clonotypes without stop codons was found per library. After each sample was downsampled to 5000 UMI-labeled TRB molecules, VDJtools was used to calculate diversity metrics such as normalized Shannon-Wiener and Chao1. VDJtools was used to calculate clonotype-size-weighted physicochemical properties of the central five CDR3 residues, namely interaction energy, strength, volume and Kidera factor 4. The reads went through TCRdb reprocessing, and each CDR3 protein sequence gets one entry with no DNA. The V and J calls and clone size come from TCRdb's table, not from the authors' own analysis. The table for this sample shows some 8,400 distinct CDR3 sequences. Together, the top ten hold 2% to 2.5% of the sample.

Including the terminal cysteine and phenylalanine, the CDR3 comprises 15 residues. The coding DNA is unavailable. CDR1 SGHVS and CDR2 FNYEAQ are derived from the germline V gene. Each CD8+ T cell subset was flow-sorted in triplicate, with 300,000 cells per subset placed directly into RLT lysis buffer. To keep memory contaminants out, a stringent definition of naive CD8+ T cells was applied: CD45RO-CCR7+CD27+CD95-. Peripheral blood mononuclear cells were isolated from buffy coats by standard density gradient centrifugation. A FACSAria III was used to flow-sort naive CD8+ T cells into CXCR3-negative and CXCR3-positive populations. An RNeasy Mini Kit was used to extract total RNA from the sorted cells. Details on this clonotype: Its binding antigen is unknown.

Paper-wide results and their limitations: Within the same donor, TRBV-TRBJ usage looked similar between naive CXCR3-negative and CXCR3-positive cells, but memory cells had distinct patterns. Both naive subsets had comparably high repertoire diversity, while memory CD8+ T cells had much lower repertoire diversity. Because CXCR3 expression was partially decreased after cryopreservation, freshly isolated PBMCs were used for most assays. TRB CDR3s from CXCR3-positive naive cells showed higher hydrophobicity (lower Kidera factor 4), lower energy, and higher strength and volume indices than CXCR3-negative naive cells. Because surface CD5, which is linked to self-reactivity in mice, was comparable between the naive subsets, TCR interaction strength was also inferred from TRB CDR3 physicochemical properties.

The receptor was derived from a human donor in good health. Some clones in this sample may be carry-over from other donors' samples. The chain links TRBV7-6 with TRBJ2-7; TCRdb indicates TRBD2, and absent DNA this call remains unverified. What was sequenced was naive CXCR3+ CD8+ T cells from blood. The cell subset or site label, as the study defines it: CD45RO-CCR7+CD27+CD95- naive CD8+ T cells expressing CXCR3 (TNR3+). For the CDR3, the sequence is CASSQGGLDLYEQYF.